Shown below are 23 T cell receptor beta chains from a single sample sequenced in a study of blood T cell repertoires in COVID-19. Clones were sequenced by immunoSEQ multiplex PCR, and TCRdb holds only the in-frame ones, with some missing. The table lists fewer than 450,000 clones, about 88% of them singletons. Sequencing used peripheral blood. These receptors were obtained from a woman in her sixties or seventies with COVID-19, enrolled during active disease.

This clone was seen ten or more times. This chain connects TRBV19 to TRBJ1-3; 7 positions agree with TRBD1. The V and J ends lost 4 bases and 0 bases, in that order; junction bases with no gene match: 6. CDR1 and CDR2 from the germline V gene are LNHDA and SQIVND (reference sequence). The CDR3 sequence is 16 residues long. The CDR3 spells CASSKGQSYSGNTIYF. The CDR3 coding sequence is TGTGCCAGTAGTAAGGGACAGTCTTACTCTGGAAACACCATATATTTT.

This clone was seen once. J is TRBJ1-6 and V is TRBV4-3; 7 positions match TRBD1. J gave up 7 bases and V 3 bases, and 15 bases lay outside the gene matches. Germline V gene lookup returns CDR1 LGHNA and CDR2 YSLEER. The CDR3 is made up of 18 amino acids. In DNA, the CDR3 is TGCGCCAGCAGCCAGGCCGCGTGGACACAGGGGTTGAATTCACCCCTCCACTTT. Translation: CASSQAAWTQGLNSPLHF.

The chain is built from TRBV7-9 and TRBJ1-2; D is perhaps TRBD1 (6 bases). Germline V CDR1 and CDR2: SEHNR, FQNEAQ (reference sequence). This CDR3 comprises 12 residues. The V gene lost 1 base and the J gene lost 8 bases, with 8 bases spanning the gap. In DNA form, the CDR3 reads TGTGCCAGCAGCTTAGATGGGGGCGGCTACACCTTC. Its protein is CASSLDGGGYTF.

This chain connects TRBV6-5 to TRBJ1-1, with TRBD1 identical over 7 bases. The germline V gene has CDR1 MNHEY and CDR2 SVGAGI. Losses at the gene ends were 8 bases for V and 5 bases for J; bases not matched to a gene: 11. The CDR3 runs to 14 residues. Here the CDR3 DNA reads TGTGCCAGCTCTAGAGACAGGGTAGAGACTGAAGCTTTCTTT. It translates to CASSRDRVETEAFF.

The rearrangement uses TRBV5-1 and TRBJ1-1; a weak D match, TRBD1 (6 bases). The CDR3 is 15 residues long. Germline V gene sequence: CDR1 SGHRS, CDR2 YFSETQ. Trimming pared 2 bases from V and 4 bases from J, leaving 15 bases between. CDR3 bases: TGCGCCAGCAGCTTCGGGGGGCCCGGTTCCACTGAAGCTTTCTTT. Protein product: CASSFGGPGSTEAFF.

The J gene is TRBJ1-4, the V gene TRBV4-1; a weak D match, TRBD1 (5 bases). With 1 base removed from V and 7 bases from J, the gap between germline ends came to 10 bases. The CDR3 is 14 amino acids. Per germline, CDR1 MGHRA and CDR2 YSYEKL. The CDR3 DNA follows: TGCGCCAGCAGCCAAGTTGTCAGGGTTGAAAAACTGTTTTTT. This translates into CASSQVVRVEKLFF.

This clone was detected a few times. CDR3 sequence: CASSEFRTGVRTEAFF. The CDR3 nucleotides are TGTGCCAGCAGTGAATTTAGGACAGGGGTGCGGACTGAAGCTTTCTTT. This chain links TRBV2 with TRBJ1-1, with 9 bases that match TRBD1. Per the germline V gene, CDR1 is SNHLY and CDR2 is FYNNEI. This CDR3 spans 16 amino acids. With 2 bases clipped from V and 5 bases from J, the junction kept 9 bases outside the gene matches.

The rearrangement joins TRBV5-1 to TRBJ1-4; TRBD1 matches 9 bases. The CDR3 is 15 amino acids. In germline, CDR1 is SGHRS, CDR2 YFSETQ. V trimming: 0 bases; J trimming: 8 bases; junction bases outside the gene matches: 5. The CDR3 protein is CASSLDGQGREKLFF. CDR3 in DNA: TGCGCCAGCAGCTTGGATGGACAGGGGCGGGAAAAACTGTTTTTT.

The chain recombines TRBV2 with TRBJ2-7; 7 nucleotides line up with TRBD1. The CDR3 has 14 amino acids. In germline, CDR1 is SNHLY, CDR2 FYNNEI. V gave up 4 bases and J gave up 3 bases; unmatched junction bases: 6. CDR3 protein: CASSGQGVDYEQYF. The CDR3 bases are TGTGCCAGCAGTGGCCAGGGGGTCGACTACGAGCAGTACTTC.

The J gene is TRBJ1-2, the V gene TRBV5-1; 7 positions match TRBD1. Germline trimming cut 1 base from V and 6 bases from J; bases unmatched to any gene: 3. This CDR3 contains 13 residues. Germline V gene data show CDR1 as SGHRS and CDR2 as YFSETQ. The CDR3 here is CASSLMQGDGYTF. CDR3 DNA sequence: TGCGCCAGCAGCTTGATGCAGGGGGATGGCTACACCTTC. The complete variable domain, with remaining parts taken from reference TRBV5-1 and TRBJ1-2, reads KAGVTQTPRYLIKTRGQQVTLSCSPISGHRSVSWYQQTPGQGLQFLFEYFSETQRNKGNFPGRFSGRQFSNSRSEMNVSTLELGDSALYLCASSLMQGDGYTFGSGTRLTVV.

The rearrangement links TRBV2 to TRBJ2-3; 7 nucleotides align to TRBD1. Germline V lookup: CDR1 SNHLY, CDR2 FYNNEI. With V trimmed by 6 bases and J by 0 bases, 3 bases remained unmatched. This CDR3 is built from 14 residues. CDR3: CASRDRPSTDTQYF. CDR3 nucleotide sequence: TGTGCCAGCAGGGACAGGCCTAGCACAGATACGCAGTATTTT.

The count of this clone is one. V is TRBV19 and J is TRBJ2-1; D gene ambiguous. V was clipped by 5 bases and J by 2 bases, with 19 bases between them. The CDR3 consists of 17 residues. In germline, CDR1 is LNHDA, CDR2 SQIVND (reference sequence). The CDR3 nucleotides are TGTGCCAGTAGTGTCGTTAGCTTGGGTCCCACCTACAATGAGCAGTTCTTC. Translated: CASSVVSLGPTYNEQFF.

This chain connects TRBV6-2 or TRBV6-3 to TRBJ1-1, with TRBD1 identical over 10 bases. V shed 6 bases, J shed 0 bases, and the junction held 22 bases outside the gene matches. In germline, CDR1 is MNHEY, CDR2 SVGEGT. This CDR3 region has 21 residues. CDR3 sequence reads: CASSYTTSYRGQGPMNTEAFF. In DNA, the CDR3 is TGTGCCAGCAGCTATACCACATCCTACCGGGGACAGGGGCCAATGAACACTGAAGCTTTCTTT.

The chain recombines TRBV10-3 with TRBJ1-6, with D perhaps matching TRBD1 (5 bases). Germline CDR1 and CDR2: ENHRY and SYGVKD. This CDR3 is 13 amino acids long. Trimming shortened V by 5 bases and J by 9 bases, and 11 bases separated the two germline ends. This CDR3 reads CAISQTDSSPLHF. As DNA, the CDR3 is TGTGCCATCAGTCAGACCGACAGTTCACCCCTCCACTTT.

The chain joins TRBV5-1 to TRBJ1-1, with no clear D. Trimming pared 0 bases from V and 7 bases from J, leaving 10 bases between. CDR3 size: 13 residues. CDR1 and CDR2 (germline): SGHRS, YFSETQ. The CDR3 region has the DNA TGCGCCAGCAGCTTGGATCCCTACAGTGAAGCTTTCTTT. This sequence encodes CASSLDPYSEAFF. The whole variable domain, filled in from reference TRBV5-1 and TRBJ1-1, reads KAGVTQTPRYLIKTRGQQVTLSCSPISGHRSVSWYQQTPGQGLQFLFEYFSETQRNKGNFPGRFSGRQFSNSRSEMNVSTLELGDSALYLCASSLDPYSEAFFGQGTRLTVV.

The rearrangement joins TRBV5-6 to TRBJ2-4; TRBD1 agrees at 8 bases. Germline values: CDR1 SGHDT, CDR2 YYEEEE. CDR3 size: 16 residues. The junction had 3 bases not matched to a gene; V was cut back by 0 bases and J by 1 base. DNA for the CDR3: TGTGCCAGCAGCTTGGAGAACAGGGGGGCCAAAAACATTCAGTACTTC. Translating it yields CASSLENRGAKNIQYF.

CDR3 sequence: CASSQGKGGDVNQPQHF. CDR3 DNA sequence: TGCGCCAGCAGCCAAGGCAAGGGGGGGGATGTCAATCAGCCCCAGCATTTT. The chain has TRBV4-1 and TRBJ1-5; D is perhaps TRBD1 (6 bases). The V gene lost 1 base and the J gene lost 3 bases, with 16 bases spanning the gap. CDR1 and CDR2 (germline): MGHRA, YSYEKL. CDR3 length: 17 residues.

The genes are TRBV10-1 and TRBJ2-3; D unclear. Looked up from germline, CDR1 is WNHNN and CDR2 is SYGVQD (reference sequence). The CDR3 runs to 13 residues. Trimming removed 2 bases at V and 8 bases at J, with 11 bases between. The CDR3, as DNA: TGCGCCAGCAGTGAGCTGAGGATCGGTACGCAGTATTTT. Translating it yields CASSELRIGTQYF.

V and J are TRBV10-1 and TRBJ2-1; D uncertain. The CDR3 contains 16 residues. Germline V gene data show CDR1 as WNHNN and CDR2 as SYGVQD (reference sequence). Trimming removed 3 bases at V and 4 bases at J, with 16 bases between. CDR3 region: CASSDIQASGYNEQFF. The CDR3 DNA sequence: TGCGCCAGCAGTGATATCCAAGCGTCGGGTTACAATGAGCAGTTCTTC.

J is TRBJ1-3 and V is TRBV4-3; a weak D match, TRBD1 (6 bases). There are 16 residues in the CDR3. Trimming left V 3 bases short and J 4 bases short, with 16 bases between. Germline loops: CDR1 LGHNA, CDR2 YSLEER. The DNA of the CDR3 is TGCGCCAGCAGCCAGGGACCACAGGGTTACGGAAACACCATATATTTT. This gives the protein CASSQGPQGYGNTIYF.

The CDR3, as DNA: TGTGCCTGTAACAGTGGGCTAACTAATGAAAAACTGTTTTTT. It translates to CACNSGLTNEKLFF. This rearrangement joins TRBV30 to TRBJ1-4; no clear D gene. Trimming stripped 6 bases from V and 1 base from J, with 12 bases between. The V gene's germline CDR1 is GTSNPN and CDR2 SVGIG (reference sequence). The CDR3 loop spans 14 amino acids.

J is TRBJ1-6 and V is TRBV6-6; TRBD1 matches 9 bases. The CDR3 totals 14 residues. The trim removed 7 bases at V and 10 bases at J, leaving 8 bases unmatched. The germline CDR1 and CDR2 sequences are MNHNY and SVGAGI (reference sequence). The CDR3 sequence: CASTRTGGLSPLHF. CDR3 sequence (DNA): TGTGCCAGCACTCGTACAGGGGGCCTCTCACCCCTCCACTTT.

The chain joins TRBV7-2 to TRBJ2-7; TRBD1 agrees at 9 bases. Germline V gene sequence: CDR1 SGHTA, CDR2 FQGNSA. The CDR3 has 15 residues. V was pared by 5 bases and J by 3 bases, with 8 bases of the junction left unmatched. The CDR3 nucleotides read TGTGCCAGCAGCACTAGGACAGGGGCAAACTACGAGCAGTACTTC. Its translation: CASSTRTGANYEQYF.